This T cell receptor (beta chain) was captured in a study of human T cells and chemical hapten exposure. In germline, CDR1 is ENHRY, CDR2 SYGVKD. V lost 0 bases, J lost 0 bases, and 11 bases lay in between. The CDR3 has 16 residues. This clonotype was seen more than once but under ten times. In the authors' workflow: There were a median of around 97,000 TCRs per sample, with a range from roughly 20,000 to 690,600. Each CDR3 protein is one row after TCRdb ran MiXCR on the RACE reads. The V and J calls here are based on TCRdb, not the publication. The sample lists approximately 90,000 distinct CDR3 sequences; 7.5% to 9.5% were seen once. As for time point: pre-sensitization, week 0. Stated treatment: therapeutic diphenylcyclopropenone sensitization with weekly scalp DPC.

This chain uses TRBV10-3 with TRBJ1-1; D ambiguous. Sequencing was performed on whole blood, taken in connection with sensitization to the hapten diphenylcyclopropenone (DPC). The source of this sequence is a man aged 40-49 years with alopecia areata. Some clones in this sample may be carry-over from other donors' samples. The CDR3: CAISESGIAMNTEAFF. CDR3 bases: TGTGCCATCAGTGAGTCAGGCATAGCGATGAACACTGAAGCTTTCTTT.